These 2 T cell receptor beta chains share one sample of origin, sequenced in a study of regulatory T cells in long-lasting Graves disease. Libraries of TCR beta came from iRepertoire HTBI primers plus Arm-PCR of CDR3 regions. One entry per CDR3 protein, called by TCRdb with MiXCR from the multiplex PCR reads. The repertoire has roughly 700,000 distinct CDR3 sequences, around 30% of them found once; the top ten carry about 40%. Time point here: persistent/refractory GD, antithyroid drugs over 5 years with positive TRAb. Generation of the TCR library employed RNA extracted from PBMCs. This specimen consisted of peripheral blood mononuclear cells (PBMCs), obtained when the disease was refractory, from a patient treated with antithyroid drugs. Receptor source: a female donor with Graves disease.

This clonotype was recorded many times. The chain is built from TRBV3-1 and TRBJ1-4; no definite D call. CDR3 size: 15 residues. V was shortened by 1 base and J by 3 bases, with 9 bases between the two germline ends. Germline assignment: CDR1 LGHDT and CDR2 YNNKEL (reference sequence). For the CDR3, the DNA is TGTGCCAGCAGCCAAGTGGCATTGTCTAATGAAAAACTGTTTTTT. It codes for CASSQVALSNEKLFF.

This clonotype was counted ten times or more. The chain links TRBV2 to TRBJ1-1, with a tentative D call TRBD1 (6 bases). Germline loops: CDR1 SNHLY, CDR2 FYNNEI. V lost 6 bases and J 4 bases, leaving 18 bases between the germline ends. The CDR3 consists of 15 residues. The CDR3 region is CASRGSRGETTEAFF. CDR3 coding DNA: TGTGCCAGCAGGGGCTCGAGGGGGGAAACCACTGAAGCTTTCTTT.